This TCR beta chain appears in the sequencing data of a study of shared clonotypes between healthy human individuals. The study, taken as a whole, reports: Large depth notwithstanding, sorted-subset sequencing proved incomplete by rarefaction. Non-shared clonotypes had lower generation probabilities than those shared by all four donors.

Naive CD8 cells lacked CD45RO, underwent positive selection for CCR7 and left out terminally differentiated effector memory CD45RA+ cells. Donors comprised healthy HIV-negative adults lacking recent acute infections or vaccinations. Of note for this clone: Its target is unknown.

The germline V gene has CDR1 SGHDT and CDR2 YYEEEE. The CDR3 is made up of 16 amino acids. V lost 4 bases to trimming and J lost 9 bases; unmatched junction nucleotides: 10. The protocol was immunoSEQ multiplex PCR, while the TCRdb copy is restricted to in-frame clones and leaves out a portion. The sample lists hundreds of thousands of clones, approximately 96% occurring once. The specimen was naive CD8+ T cells sorted from blood. The chain links TRBV5-6 to TRBJ2-1; 13 nucleotides match TRBD2. The sequence derives from a man aged 25-40 years in good health. This chain's CDR3 is CASSPPGLAGITEQFF. CDR3 bases: TGTGCCAGCAGCCCGCCGGGACTAGCGGGGATTACTGAGCAGTTCTTC.